This T cell receptor beta chain was documented in a study of blood T cell repertoires in COVID-19. V was cut by 3 bases and J by 4 bases, with 10 bases left in between. The CDR3 spans 14 residues. Per the germline V gene, CDR1 is KGHSH and CDR2 is LQKENI. Sequenced by immunoSEQ multiplex PCR; TCRdb stores in-frame clones only, minus some. The repertoire consists of around 130,000 clones, with about 80% occurring once and the leading ten covering about a sixth. The receptor's source is a woman aged 45 to 65 with acute or convalescent COVID-19. V and J are TRBV18 and TRBJ2-1; D is unresolved. Sequencing was carried out using peripheral blood. CDR3 amino acids: CASSPEQIYNEQFF. CDR3 DNA sequence: TGTGCCAGCTCACCGGAACAGATTTACAATGAGCAGTTCTTC.